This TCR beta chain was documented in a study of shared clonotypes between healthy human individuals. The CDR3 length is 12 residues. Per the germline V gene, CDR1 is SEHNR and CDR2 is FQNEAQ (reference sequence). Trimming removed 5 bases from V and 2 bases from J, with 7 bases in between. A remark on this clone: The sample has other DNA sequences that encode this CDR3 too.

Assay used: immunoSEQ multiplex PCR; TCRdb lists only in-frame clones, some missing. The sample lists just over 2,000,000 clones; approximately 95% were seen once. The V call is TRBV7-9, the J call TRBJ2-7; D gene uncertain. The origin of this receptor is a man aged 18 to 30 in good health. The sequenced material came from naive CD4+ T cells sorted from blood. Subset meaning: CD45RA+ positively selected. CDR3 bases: TGTGCCAGCAGCCCGACCACCTACGAGCAGTACTTC. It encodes CASSPTTYEQYF.